Presented here are 24 T cell receptor beta chains from one specimen sequenced in a study of T cells in Graves' hyperthyroidism and ophthalmopathy. TCR beta CDR3 regions were amplified from RNA. Carried out on the TCR CDR3, a first-round RT-PCR used the HTBI primer set. One entry per CDR3 protein, called by TCRdb with MiXCR from the multiplex PCR reads. The data contain over 200,000 distinct CDR3 sequences, 13% to 15% of them seen just once; the ten biggest clones take up more than 10%. The sequenced sample consisted of blood. The receptors come from a middle-aged woman with Graves' hyperthyroidism that later progressed to Graves' ophthalmopathy.

This rearrangement joins TRBV28 to TRBJ1-6; D perhaps matches TRBD1 (6 bases). The V gene lost 3 bases and the J gene lost 9 bases, with 18 bases spanning the gap. CDR3 length equals 16 residues. Germline V lookup: CDR1 MDHEN, CDR2 SYDVKM. The CDR3 protein is CASSLEGGIFGSPLHF. For the CDR3, the DNA is TGTGCCAGCAGTTTGGAGGGGGGGATTTTCGGTTCACCCCTCCACTTT.

This clonotype was seen ten or more times. The chain combines TRBV30 with TRBJ2-3; 9 bases are shared with TRBD2. The germline V gene has CDR1 GTSNPN and CDR2 SVGIG (reference sequence). This CDR3 spans 18 amino acids. V shed 1 base and J 1 base; nucleotides not matched to a gene: 12. DNA for the CDR3: TGTGCCTGGAGTGAACCGCGGGGGGGCAGGTCCGGCACAGATACGCAGTATTTT. The encoded protein is CAWSEPRGGRSGTDTQYF.

The table lists this clonotype with a few counts. A much larger clonotype is one base distant, so this may be a read error. The gene calls are TRBV28 and TRBJ2-3; weak D call: TRBD1 (6 bases). Germline V gives CDR1 MDHEN, CDR2 SYDVKM. The V gene lost 6 bases and the J gene lost 8 bases, with 24 bases spanning the gap. CDR3 size: 16 residues. Here the CDR3 reads CASSSNGQGHVGTQYF. The CDR3 DNA reads as TGTGCCAGCAGCTCTAACGGGCAGGGGCACGTAGGTACGCAGTATTTT.

This clonotype was seen ten or more times. The J gene is TRBJ1-2, the V gene TRBV7-8; no definite D call. The V and J ends lost 0 bases and 3 bases respectively, with 8 bases between them. This CDR3 region has 14 residues. The germline V gene encodes CDR1 SGHVS and CDR2 FQNEAQ. The CDR3 DNA reads as TGTGCCAGCAGCTTAGCGGCAGGTTACTATGGCTACACCTTC. Translated: CASSLAAGYYGYTF.

This clonotype showed up many times. The V gene is TRBV5-8, the J gene TRBJ1-6; D not certain. Trimming removed 2 bases at V and 9 bases at J, with 18 bases between. Germline loops: CDR1 SGHTS, CDR2 YDEGEE. The CDR3 sequence is 16 residues long. CDR3 DNA sequence: TGTGCCAGCAGCTTCGACTTCGAAATGGCCGCTTCACCCCTCCACTTT. It specifies CASSFDFEMAASPLHF. Full variable domain (missing parts from reference TRBV5-8 and TRBJ1-6): EAGVTQSPTHLIKTRGQQATLRCSPISGHTSVYWYQQALGLGLQFLLWYDEGEERNRGNFPPRFSGRQFPNYSSELNVNALELEDSALYLCASSFDFEMAASPLHFGNGTRLTVT.

This clonotype was detected many times. The chain has TRBV28 and TRBJ2-5; unclear D gene. The CDR3 has 13 amino acids. The germline gives CDR1 MDHEN, CDR2 SYDVKM. The germline V and J ends were trimmed by 8 bases and 7 bases, with 17 bases remaining between them. CDR3 sequence: CASASSNLVTQYF. DNA of the CDR3: TGTGCCAGCGCCTCCAGCAACCTTGTGACCCAGTACTTC.

This clonotype has only a few counts. J is TRBJ2-3 and V is TRBV5-1; D is unclear. The CDR3 has 14 amino acids. CDR1 SGHRS and CDR2 YFSETQ come from the germline V gene. V was clipped by 0 bases and J by 6 bases, with 11 bases between them. This chain's CDR3 is CASSLGVGPDTQYF. The CDR3 nucleotides are TGCGCCAGCAGCTTGGGGGTGGGTCCGGATACGCAGTATTTT.

The V and J genes are TRBV20-1 and TRBJ2-1; 7 nucleotides agree with TRBD2. This CDR3 region has 15 residues. The trim removed 7 bases at V and 1 base at J, leaving 10 bases unmatched. Germline V gene lookup returns CDR1 DFQATT and CDR2 SNEGSKA (reference sequence). CDR3 loop: CSVVSGWGSYNEQFF. The CDR3 nucleotides are TGCAGTGTTGTTAGCGGGTGGGGGTCCTACAATGAGCAGTTCTTC.

Many counts were recorded for this clonotype. The rearrangement uses TRBV20-1 and TRBJ2-7; D is unclear. In germline, CDR1 is DFQATT, CDR2 SNEGSKA (reference sequence). This CDR3 contains 13 residues. The V gene lost 3 bases and the J gene lost 0 bases, with 9 bases spanning the gap. The CDR3 DNA sequence: TGCAGTGCTAGCGGGCTAGACTCCTACGAGCAGTACTTC. Translation: CSASGLDSYEQYF.

The chain carries TRBV30 and TRBJ1-3; D is undetermined. This CDR3 comprises 12 residues. Germline assignment: CDR1 GTSNPN and CDR2 SVGIG (reference sequence). The V and J ends lost 8 bases and 4 bases respectively, with 12 bases between them. The CDR3: CAHTIKGNTIYF. As DNA, the CDR3 is TGTGCCCACACAATCAAGGGAAACACCATATATTTT.

This clonotype has just a few counts. This chain links TRBV7-9 with TRBJ2-7, with D perhaps matching TRBD2 (6 bases). Germline assignment: CDR1 SEHNR and CDR2 FQNEAQ (reference sequence). The germline V and J ends were trimmed by 1 base and 3 bases, with 16 bases remaining between them. The CDR3 extends over 16 amino acids. CDR3 sequence (DNA): TGTGCCAGCAGCTTAGTTGGCCGGGAGCGCTTCTACGAGCAGTACTTC. It specifies CASSLVGRERFYEQYF. Together with reference TRBV7-9 and TRBJ2-7, the CDR3 gives the full variable domain: DTGVSQNPRHKITKRGQNVTFRCDPISEHNRLYWYRQTLGQGPEFLTYFQNEAQLEKSRLLSDRFSAERPKGSFSTLEIQRTEQGDSAMYLCASSLVGRERFYEQYFGPGTRLTVT.

This clonotype was seen at least ten times. This chain joins TRBV5-4 and TRBJ2-6, with D tentatively TRBD1 (6 bases). The germline gives CDR1 SGHNT, CDR2 YYREEE (reference sequence). Trimming stripped 4 bases from V and 2 bases from J, with 10 bases between. The CDR3 sequence is 15 residues long. The CDR3 bases are TGTGCCAGCAGCATTGGGGACACTGGGGCCAACGTCCTGACTTTC. It encodes CASSIGDTGANVLTF.

V is TRBV20-1 and J is TRBJ1-2; D uncertain. This CDR3 contains 13 residues. Germline V lookup: CDR1 DFQATT, CDR2 SNEGSKA (reference sequence). V dropped 1 base and J dropped 0 bases, with 6 bases sitting between them. Written as DNA, the CDR3 is TGCAGTGCTAGAGCGATCTCTAACTATGGCTACACCTTC. This codes for CSARAISNYGYTF.

This clonotype was seen at least ten times. The chain links TRBV3-1 to TRBJ1-2; D is undetermined. Germline V gives CDR1 LGHDT, CDR2 YNNKEL (reference sequence). The CDR3 is made up of 15 amino acids. V was pared by 4 bases and J by 2 bases, with 14 bases between. The CDR3 loop is CASSPLERVNYGYTF. The DNA for the CDR3 is TGTGCCAGCAGCCCGCTAGAGCGGGTGAACTATGGCTACACCTTC.

This clonotype was seen a handful of times. The V gene is TRBV20-1, the J gene TRBJ2-1; 10 bases align to TRBD2. The CDR3 is 15 amino acids. V shed 3 bases, J shed 13 bases, and the junction held 15 bases outside the gene matches. Germline-derived CDR1 and CDR2 are DFQATT and SNEGSKA (reference sequence). CDR3 sequence reads: CSASRLAGANGEQFF. The CDR3 nucleotides are TGCAGTGCTAGTCGGCTAGCGGGAGCAAATGGTGAACAGTTCTTC.

There are many counts of this clonotype. The rearrangement links TRBV29-1 to TRBJ2-5; no reliable D call. V lost 6 bases and J 3 bases, leaving 11 bases between the germline ends. Per germline, CDR1 SQVTM and CDR2 ANQGSEA. CDR3 length: 12 amino acids. The CDR3 DNA is TGCAGCGTATCCGGGCATAAAGAGACCCAGTACTTC. This codes for CSVSGHKETQYF.

This clonotype was seen many times. This chain links TRBV28 with TRBJ2-1; D remains unclear. Germline CDR1 MDHEN, CDR2 SYDVKM. CDR3 length: 11 residues. V was clipped by 6 bases and J by 3 bases, with 3 bases between them. CDR3 sequence (DNA): TGTGCCAGCAGCTTCTACAATGAGCAGTTCTTC. The encoded protein is CASSFYNEQFF.

This clonotype was detected ten times or more. The V and J genes are TRBV18 and TRBJ2-7; D may match TRBD1 or TRBD2 (5 bases each). Germline loops: CDR1 KGHSH, CDR2 LQKENI. There are 13 residues in the CDR3. The germline V and J ends were trimmed by 6 bases and 2 bases, with 11 bases remaining between them. CDR3 sequence reads: CASSEGSTYEQYF. The CDR3 DNA sequence: TGTGCCAGCTCCGAGGGGAGTACCTACGAGCAGTACTTC.

This clonotype was seen repeatedly, ten times or more. V is TRBV28 and J is TRBJ2-1; TRBD2 agrees at 7 bases. Unmatched junction bases numbered 13, after V lost 5 bases and J lost 3 bases. This CDR3 is 17 amino acids long. Germline V gene data show CDR1 as MDHEN and CDR2 as SYDVKM. The CDR3 coding sequence is TGTGCCAGCAGTCCGGGCACTCCGGGCGGGAGCTACAATGAGCAGTTCTTC. As protein: CASSPGTPGGSYNEQFF. The complete variable domain, with remaining parts taken from reference TRBV28 and TRBJ2-1, reads DVKVTQSSRYLVKRTGEKVFLECVQDMDHENMFWYRQDPGLGLRLIYFSYDVKMKEKGDIPEGYSVSREKKERFSLILESASTNQTSMYLCASSPGTPGGSYNEQFFGPGTRLTVL.

Ten or more counts support this clonotype. Relative to the germline gene, one junction end is altered; a read error may explain this. The CDR3 DNA is TGCAGCGTTGCAACAGGGGGCAAGCAGCCCCAGCATTTT. This translates into CSVATGGKQPQHF. The V gene is TRBV29-1, the J gene TRBJ1-5; TRBD1 aligns across 9 bases. The CDR3 runs to 13 residues. The germline gives CDR1 SQVTM, CDR2 ANQGSEA.

There are many counts of this clonotype. V usage is TRBV28 and J usage is TRBJ1-1; D uncertain. This CDR3 is 14 amino acids long. CDR1 is MDHEN, CDR2 SYDVKM, per germline. V was cut by 6 bases and J by 1 base, with 12 bases left in between. The CDR3, as DNA: TGTGCCAGCAGATCCGGAGCCTGGAACACTGAAGCTTTCTTT. Protein: CASRSGAWNTEAFF.

This clonotype was observed many times. The chain is built from TRBV6-1 and TRBJ1-3, with D uncertain. Per the germline V gene, CDR1 is MNHNS and CDR2 is SASEGT. The V end was cut by 8 bases, the J end by 0 bases, with 14 bases between. The CDR3 is made up of 15 amino acids. CDR3 sequence: CASREGLISGNTIYF. The CDR3 nucleotides are TGTGCCAGCCGAGAAGGGCTGATCTCTGGAAACACCATATATTTT.

This clonotype appeared many times. This chain joins TRBV11-2 and TRBJ2-5, with 9 bases aligning to TRBD2. J was trimmed by 3 bases and V by 5 bases; bases with no gene match: 10. Germline CDR1 SGHAT, CDR2 FQNNGV. The CDR3 extends over 16 amino acids. The CDR3 protein is CASSLLAGPTEETQYF. CDR3 sequence (DNA): TGTGCCAGCAGCCTACTAGCGGGCCCAACAGAAGAGACCCAGTACTTC.

This clonotype was seen at least ten times. This chain joins TRBV10-3 and TRBJ2-3, with D tentatively TRBD1 (6 bases). V was clipped by 0 bases and J by 3 bases, with 16 bases between them. Per germline, CDR1 ENHRY and CDR2 SYGVKD. The CDR3 consists of 17 residues. CDR3 in amino acids: CAISESGGFGNTDTQYF. The CDR3 nucleotides are TGTGCCATCAGTGAGTCAGGGGGATTTGGAAATACAGATACGCAGTATTTT.